This T cell receptor (beta chain) was captured in a study of blood T cells in healthy people across ages. Across the study: Template switching caught about one barcoded beta molecule for each two T cells.

Comment on this clonotype: Its target is not known. The junction departs from the called germline gene at one end, perhaps through a read error.

In germline, CDR1 is SGHTA, CDR2 FQGNSA. The CDR3 sequence is 13 residues long. Study-wide results and limits: Unknown donor CMV status possibly confounded expanded clonotype changes.

Alongside a J-beta primer mix, a sample-barcoded 5' primer served in a second PCR lasting about 7 to 11 cycles. Each single sample gave us at least 2.5 million CDR3-containing paired-end reads. TCRdb passed the 5' RACE reads through MiXCR, listing each CDR3 protein once. The sample shows over 550,000 distinct CDR3 sequences, approximately 30% of them seen only once. Whenever a sample was processed, at least 7 million PBMCs were isolated. Sequenced material: blood. The chain combines TRBV7-2 with TRBJ2-4, with 7 bases fitting TRBD1. The TCR was taken from a woman over 75 in good health. CDR3 in amino acids: CASRQGDNYEQYF. The DNA for the CDR3 is TGCGCCAGCAGACAGGGAGACAACTATGAGCAGTACTTC.